This T cell receptor beta chain derives from a study of glioma-infiltrating T cells. V was clipped by 6 bases and J by 4 bases, with 20 bases between them. CDR1 DFQATT and CDR2 SNEGSKA come from the germline V gene (reference sequence). The CDR3 length is 15 residues. A word on this clonotype: Antigen: not known.

General study findings and limits: Tissue and blood shared very few CDR3 sequences. Gliomas, especially low-grade, showed above-expected tissue-blood divergence; non-neoplastic patients showed below.

Using RNA template, CDR3s of TCR alpha and beta were amplified with iRepertoire arm-PCR. Input was 100-400 ng of tissue mRNA or PBMC total RNA. TCRdb re-analysed the multiplex PCR reads in MiXCR, keeping a single row per CDR3 protein. This sample has under 150,000 distinct CDR3 sequences; under 30% occur once, and the top ten carry under 35%. V usage is TRBV20-1 and J usage is TRBJ2-3; a weak D match, TRBD2 (6 bases). This receptor was obtained from a human donor with low-grade glioma or glioblastoma, undergoing nonglioma brain surgery, or in good health (not recorded which). The specimen was glioma tissue, nonneoplastic brain tissue, or PBMCs (not recorded which). The DNA for the CDR3 is TGCAGTGCCCCGGTGGGGGACTCCGGCCCAGATACGCAGTATTTT. This translates into CSAPVGDSGPDTQYF.